A single sample gave rise to the 30 T cell receptor beta chains below, sequenced in a study of T cells after yellow fever vaccination. TCRdb recomputed calls from the 5' RACE reads with MiXCR, one row per CDR3 protein. The sample yields 300,000 or so distinct CDR3 sequences, 10% to 15% seen once. The sequenced sample was CD4+ T cells sorted from PBMCs, obtained 45 days after the yellow fever booster vaccination. These TCRs come from a man aged 25-40 years who received the YFV17D yellow fever vaccine.

The V gene is TRBV5-5, the J gene TRBJ2-1; TRBD2 agrees at 12 bases. The germline V gene encodes CDR1 SGHKS and CDR2 YYEKEE (reference sequence). The V and J ends lost 0 bases and 7 bases, in that order; junction bases with no gene match: 5. This CDR3 contains 16 residues. CDR3 nucleotide sequence: TGTGCCAGCAGCTTGGAATGGACTAGCGGGGAAAATGAGCAGTTCTTC. The encoded protein is CASSLEWTSGENEQFF.

This chain connects TRBV7-2 to TRBJ2-1; the D gene is possibly TRBD2 (6 bases). This CDR3 region has 15 residues. CDR1 is SGHTA, CDR2 FQGNSA, per germline. Trimming took off 3 bases at V and 5 bases at J, with 14 bases between the two ends. DNA of the CDR3: TGTGCCAGCAGCTTGAGGAGCGGAGGGGACAATGAGCAGTTCTTC. It codes for CASSLRSGGDNEQFF.

The sample holds many counts of this clonotype. V usage is TRBV15 and J usage is TRBJ2-1; possibly TRBD2 for D (6 bases). Trimming removed 3 bases at V and 11 bases at J, with 20 bases between. The CDR3 totals 15 residues. In germline, CDR1 is LNHNV, CDR2 YYDKDF (reference sequence). CDR3: CATSRNSGLSQKQFF. The CDR3 DNA is TGTGCCACCAGCAGGAACTCGGGACTCTCGCAGAAGCAGTTCTTC. Looking up the rest from reference TRBV15 and TRBJ2-1 gives the full variable domain: DAMVIQNPRYQVTQFGKPVTLSCSQTLNHNVMYWYQQKSSQAPKLLFHYYDKDFNNEADTPDNFQSRRPNTSFCFLDIRSPGLGDTAMYLCATSRNSGLSQKQFFGPGTRLTVL.

The V gene is TRBV4-3, the J gene TRBJ2-3; possibly TRBD1 for D (5 bases). The CDR3 covers 13 residues. CDR1 and CDR2 from the germline V gene are LGHNA and YSLEER. Trimming removed 7 bases from V and 0 bases from J, with 8 bases in between. In DNA, the CDR3 is TGCGCCAGCAACCAGGGAAGCACAGATACGCAGTATTTT. The encoded protein is CASNQGSTDTQYF.

The J gene is TRBJ2-2, the V gene TRBV2, with D perhaps TRBD1 or TRBD2 (5 bases each). The germline CDR1 and CDR2 sequences are SNHLY and FYNNEI. V was trimmed by 7 bases and J by 7 bases, leaving 16 bases between them. The CDR3 loop spans 14 amino acids. In DNA form, the CDR3 reads TGTGCCAGCAACCTCCCAGGGACGGTCGGGGAGCTGTTTTTT. Its protein is CASNLPGTVGELFF.

The gene calls are TRBV7-9 and TRBJ2-3, with D tentatively TRBD2 (5 bases). The CDR3 sequence is 13 residues long. Trimming removed 2 bases at V and 4 bases at J, with 7 bases between. Germline V CDR1 and CDR2: SEHNR, FQNEAQ (reference sequence). The CDR3 loop is CASSLLGADTQYF. The CDR3 coding sequence is TGTGCCAGCAGCTTACTCGGGGCAGATACGCAGTATTTT.

This rearrangement joins TRBV6-2 or TRBV6-3 to TRBJ2-1, with 7 positions matching TRBD2. The CDR3 extends over 16 amino acids. Trimming cost V 6 bases and J 3 bases; bases outside gene matches: 11. The germline V gene has CDR1 MNHEY and CDR2 SVGEGT. The CDR3 DNA follows: TGTGCCAGCAGGCCCCGCGGGAGTCCCATCTACAATGAGCAGTTCTTC. Its translation is CASRPRGSPIYNEQFF.

The rearrangement joins TRBV7-2 to TRBJ2-5; D might be TRBD2 (5 bases). The V gene's germline CDR1 is SGHTA and CDR2 FQGNSA. The V end was cut by 1 base, the J end by 6 bases, with 15 bases between. The CDR3 runs to 15 residues. CDR3 loop: CASSLGGRLTKTQYF. For the CDR3, the DNA is TGTGCCAGCAGCTTAGGTGGGAGACTAACGAAGACCCAGTACTTC.

This sequence joins TRBV19 and TRBJ1-5; the D is unclear. The length of the CDR3 is 15 residues. With 5 bases removed from V and 2 bases from J, the gap between germline ends came to 13 bases. CDR1 and CDR2 (germline): LNHDA, SQIVND (reference sequence). The CDR3 nucleotides read TGTGCCAGTAGTGACACACACGCTGGCAATCAGCCCCAGCATTTT. Protein product: CASSDTHAGNQPQHF.

This clonotype was recorded a few times. The rearrangement links TRBV7-6 to TRBJ2-1; possible D gene TRBD1, 5 bases. Germline assignment: CDR1 SGHVS and CDR2 FNYEAQ. Trimming removed 1 base from V and 3 bases from J, with 22 bases in between. The CDR3 sequence is 19 residues long. CDR3 in amino acids: CASSLDGYSVGVHYNEQFF. As DNA, the CDR3 is TGTGCCAGCAGCTTAGATGGCTATTCAGTAGGGGTCCACTACAATGAGCAGTTCTTC.

This chain connects TRBV7-6 to TRBJ2-7, with D possibly being TRBD1 (6 bases). Germline-derived CDR1 and CDR2 are SGHVS and FNYEAQ. This CDR3 comprises 18 residues. Deletions cut 0 bases from V and 3 bases from J, with 21 bases between. Here the CDR3 reads CASSLAPGQSGGGYEQYF. Written as DNA, the CDR3 is TGTGCCAGCAGCTTAGCGCCGGGACAATCTGGTGGGGGCTACGAGCAGTACTTC.

This clonotype was picked up a small number of times. V is TRBV12-3 or TRBV12-4 and J is TRBJ1-5; possibly TRBD1 for D (5 bases). V lost 1 base and J lost 5, with 9 bases in between. The CDR3 loop spans 14 amino acids. The chain's CDR3 is CASSLGGVDQPQHF. CDR3 coding DNA: TGTGCCAGCAGTTTAGGGGGGGTGGATCAGCCCCAGCATTTT.

V gene TRBV18 combines with J gene TRBJ2-1; D is perhaps TRBD2 (6 bases). Germline values: CDR1 KGHSH, CDR2 LQKENI. This CDR3 spans 15 amino acids. Between the trimmed V and J ends, which lost 3 bases and 3 bases, there was a span of 12 bases. CDR3: CASSPGRGLYNEQFF. The CDR3, as DNA: TGTGCCAGCTCACCCGGAAGGGGACTCTACAATGAGCAGTTCTTC.

The rearrangement links TRBV7-9 to TRBJ2-3; 9 bases are shared with TRBD1. This CDR3 contains 16 residues. V lost 1 base, J lost 4 bases, and 6 bases stayed unmatched. Germline V gene lookup returns CDR1 SEHNR and CDR2 FQNEAQ (reference sequence). In nucleotides, the CDR3 is TGTGCCAGCAGCTTAGTTCCGGGACAGGGCGCAGATACGCAGTATTTT. Amino acids: CASSLVPGQGADTQYF.

The chain employs TRBV28 and TRBJ2-7; TRBD1 matches at 7 bases. With V trimmed by 6 bases and J by 3 bases, 11 bases remained unmatched. Germline-derived CDR1 and CDR2 are MDHEN and SYDVKM. This CDR3 region has 15 residues. The CDR3 bases are TGTGCCAGCAGCCTTGGGGGACAGCGCATCTACGAGCAGTACTTC. Encoded protein: CASSLGGQRIYEQYF.

In its sample, this clonotype was seen many times. The chain links TRBV20-1 to TRBJ2-3; D is unclear. V lost 7 bases and J 6 bases, leaving 8 bases between the germline ends. The germline V gene has CDR1 DFQATT and CDR2 SNEGSKA (reference sequence). CDR3 length equals 10 residues. This CDR3 reads CSVGPDTQYF. The DNA of the CDR3 is TGCAGTGTTGGCCCCGATACGCAGTATTTT.

This clonotype appeared a few times. The chain employs TRBV5-1 and TRBJ2-5; 11 nucleotides align to TRBD2. CDR1 and CDR2 from the germline V gene are SGHRS and YFSETQ. The CDR3 is 16 residues long. Trimming cost V 1 base and J 1 base; bases outside gene matches: 3. CDR3 protein: CASSLMGTSGQETQYF. The CDR3 DNA follows: TGCGCCAGCAGCTTGATGGGGACTAGCGGCCAAGAGACCCAGTACTTC.

The chain links TRBV5-1 to TRBJ2-4; D remains unclear. Trimming removed 2 bases at V and 8 bases at J, with 5 bases between. Germline-derived CDR1 and CDR2 are SGHRS and YFSETQ. The CDR3 loop spans 11 amino acids. This chain's CDR3 is CASSLNDIQYF. In nucleotides, the CDR3 is TGCGCCAGCAGCTTAAATGACATTCAGTACTTC.

This sequence joins TRBV20-1 and TRBJ2-7; D is unclear. The CDR3 has 13 residues. CDR1 and CDR2 from the germline V gene are DFQATT and SNEGSKA (reference sequence). The V end was cut by 3 bases, the J end by 5 bases, with 14 bases between. Here the CDR3 reads CSASLGWPDEQYF. DNA of the CDR3: TGCAGTGCTAGCCTGGGGTGGCCAGACGAGCAGTACTTC.

V usage is TRBV15 and J usage is TRBJ2-1; TRBD2 aligns across 9 bases. In germline, CDR1 is LNHNV, CDR2 YYDKDF (reference sequence). The CDR3 covers 16 residues. V shed 3 bases, J shed 8 bases, and the junction held 11 bases outside the gene matches. The CDR3 loop is CATSSPGTSKSDEQFF. For the CDR3, the DNA is TGTGCCACCAGCAGCCCGGGGACTAGCAAGAGCGATGAGCAGTTCTTC.

This clonotype was found a few times. The rearrangement joins TRBV10-2 to TRBJ2-1; tentative D call: TRBD2 (6 bases). The CDR3 has 16 residues. Germline V lookup: CDR1 WSHSY, CDR2 SAAADI. V gave up 6 bases and J gave up 4 bases, with 19 bases separating them. CDR3 region: CASREQRASEYNEQFF. For the CDR3, the DNA is TGCGCCAGCAGGGAACAGAGGGCTAGCGAGTACAATGAGCAGTTCTTC.

The V and J genes are TRBV19 and TRBJ2-1, with a tentative D call TRBD2 (5 bases). In germline, CDR1 is LNHDA, CDR2 SQIVND (reference sequence). The CDR3 has 15 amino acids. V lost 1 base to trimming and J lost 8 bases, with 15 bases between them. The CDR3 loop is CASSIASWGEYEQFF. The DNA for the CDR3 is TGTGCCAGTAGTATAGCTAGCTGGGGTGAATATGAGCAGTTCTTC.

A few counts support this clonotype. The rearrangement joins TRBV15 to TRBJ2-5; 8 bases map to TRBD2. Trimming at V came to 2 bases and at J to 4 bases, leaving 3 bases not matched to a gene. Per germline, CDR1 LNHNV and CDR2 YYDKDF (reference sequence). The CDR3 length is 14 residues. The CDR3 DNA follows: TGTGCCACCAGCAGAACTACTAGCGGAGAGACCCAGTACTTC. It yields the protein CATSRTTSGETQYF.

The table lists this clonotype with a few counts. The chain employs TRBV27 and TRBJ2-3, with TRBD2 matching over 11 bases. V lost 4 bases, J lost 6 bases, and 12 bases stayed unmatched. The length of the CDR3 is 17 residues. Germline assignment: CDR1 MNHEY and CDR2 SMNVEV (reference sequence). CDR3 loop: CASSSLSGRASGDTQYF. CDR3 DNA: TGTGCCAGCAGTTCCCTTAGCGGGAGGGCTTCGGGGGATACGCAGTATTTT.

The chain employs TRBV4-3 and TRBJ2-5; possibly TRBD1 for D (5 bases). CDR1 LGHNA and CDR2 YSLEER come from the germline V gene. Trimming cost V 0 bases and J 2 bases, with 10 bases left between them. This CDR3 has 15 residues. The CDR3 spells CASSQDQGPQETQYF. Here the CDR3 DNA reads TGCGCCAGCAGCCAAGATCAGGGCCCGCAAGAGACCCAGTACTTC.

The chain links TRBV9 to TRBJ2-7, with D tentatively TRBD1 or TRBD2 (5 bases each). The CDR3 is 14 amino acids. The ends were cut back, 2 bases at V and 1 base at J, with 10 bases in the middle. CDR1 is SGDLS, CDR2 YYNGEE, per germline. The CDR3 protein is CASSVRDGSYEQYF. CDR3 sequence (DNA): TGTGCCAGCAGCGTCCGGGACGGTTCCTACGAGCAGTACTTC.

This clonotype showed up just a few times. V gene TRBV5-1 combines with J gene TRBJ2-6, with TRBD1 matching over 8 bases. Per germline, CDR1 SGHRS and CDR2 YFSETQ. The V gene end was trimmed by 3 bases and the J gene end by 1 base; junction bases not matched to a gene: 9. The CDR3 has 18 residues. CDR3 sequence (DNA): TGCGCCAGCAGCTGGCGGGACAGGACCGCTTCTGGGGCCAACGTCCTGACTTTC. Protein: CASSWRDRTASGANVLTF.

There are a few counts of this clonotype. This sequence joins TRBV4-3 and TRBJ2-7, with TRBD2 identical over 7 bases. J was trimmed by 7 bases and V by 4 bases; bases with no gene match: 13. Germline values: CDR1 LGHNA, CDR2 YSLEER. This CDR3 contains 15 residues. The DNA for the CDR3 is TGCGCCAGCAGCCGAACGGGAGGCGGGAGAAATGAGCAGTACTTC. Translated, it gives CASSRTGGGRNEQYF.

Many counts were recorded for this clonotype. This CDR3 is CASNGQGGNQPQHF. The CDR3 coding sequence is TGTGCCAGCAACGGACAGGGGGGAAATCAGCCCCAGCATTTT. The rearrangement links TRBV12-3 or TRBV12-4 to TRBJ1-5, with 10 positions matching TRBD1. The length of the CDR3 is 14 residues. With 7 bases clipped from V and 4 bases from J, the junction kept 4 bases outside the gene matches.

Concerning this clonotype: A much larger clone lies one base from this, so it may be a read error. The chain is built from TRBV4-2 and TRBJ1-1, with 7 bases fitting TRBD1. CDR1 is LGHNA, CDR2 YNFKEQ, per germline. This CDR3 is 13 amino acids long. The CDR3 DNA sequence: TGTGCCAGCGGCCAGGGGGTATCCACTGAAGCTTTCTTT. Its protein is CASGQGVSTEAFF.